A single sample gave rise to the 24 T cell receptor beta chains below, sequenced in a study of T cell changes during pregnancy in multiple sclerosis. Generated by immunoSEQ multiplex PCR, the TCRdb table keeps only in-frame clones and is missing some. This table holds 40,000 to 55,000 clones, roughly 90% found once. The sequenced sample was peripheral blood, obtained in the first trimester of pregnancy. These receptors all come from a female donor in good health, enrolled as a control in a pregnancy study.

The chain has TRBV5-8 and TRBJ2-1, with TRBD2 matching over 9 bases. There are 19 residues in the CDR3. Germline loops: CDR1 SGHTS, CDR2 YDEGEE. V lost 1 base, J lost 2 bases, and 13 bases stayed unmatched. CDR3 sequence: CASSLSIFGGRAAYNEQFF. Written as DNA, the CDR3 is TGTGCCAGCAGCTTGTCGATATTTGGCGGGAGGGCTGCCTACAATGAGCAGTTCTTC.

The chain carries TRBV28 and TRBJ2-7; 7 bases map to TRBD1. The CDR3 totals 15 residues. With V trimmed by 2 bases and J by 0 bases, 4 bases remained unmatched. Germline CDR1 reads MDHEN; CDR2 reads SYDVKM. CDR3 coding DNA: TGTGCCAGCAGTTTAGGTACAGGGGCCTCCTACGAGCAGTACTTC. Protein: CASSLGTGASYEQYF.

The V call is TRBV15, the J call TRBJ2-7; 7 nucleotides align to TRBD1. Germline V gene data show CDR1 as LNHNV and CDR2 as YYDKDF (reference sequence). CDR3 length: 15 residues. V was pared by 0 bases and J by 5 bases, with 7 bases of the junction left unmatched. The CDR3 loop reads CATSRDKTGTHEQYF. As DNA, the CDR3 is TGTGCCACCAGCAGAGACAAGACAGGGACCCACGAGCAGTACTTC.

The chain employs TRBV18 and TRBJ2-7, with D unclear. The germline V gene encodes CDR1 KGHSH and CDR2 LQKENI. The CDR3 is 14 residues long. The V end lost 1 base, the J end lost 6 bases, and 13 bases lay between the germline ends. The DNA for the CDR3 is TGTGCCAGCTCACCACAAGCTTCCCTTCTCGAGCAGTACTTC. Its protein product is CASSPQASLLEQYF.

The V and J genes are TRBV30 and TRBJ2-1; 7 bases agree with TRBD2. This CDR3 region has 14 residues. Trimming at V came to 2 bases and at J to 4 bases, leaving 5 bases not matched to a gene. The germline gives CDR1 GTSNPN, CDR2 SVGIG (reference sequence). CDR3 amino acids: CAWSLGGGYNEQFF. In DNA, the CDR3 is TGTGCCTGGAGTTTGGGCGGGGGTTACAATGAGCAGTTCTTC.

The V call is TRBV30, the J call TRBJ2-3; D is unresolved. The CDR3 covers 11 residues. V lost 2 bases and J 4 bases, leaving 4 bases between the germline ends. Germline CDR1 and CDR2: GTSNPN and SVGIG (reference sequence). CDR3 DNA: TGTGCCTGGAGTAGCTCAGATACGCAGTATTTT. Residues: CAWSSSDTQYF.

V gene TRBV6-4 combines with J gene TRBJ2-2; 8 bases align to TRBD2. The CDR3 has 15 amino acids. The germline gives CDR1 MRHNA, CDR2 SNTAGT. V was clipped by 5 bases and J by 4 bases; unmatched bases: 6. CDR3 protein: CASSPSGGGTGELFF. The CDR3 DNA follows: TGTGCCAGCAGTCCCTCGGGAGGGGGCACCGGGGAGCTGTTTTTT.

This CDR3 is CSVGAAGTSYYEQYF. In nucleotides, the CDR3 is TGCAGCGTTGGGGCAGCGGGGACGAGCTATTACGAGCAGTACTTC. This chain joins TRBV29-1 and TRBJ2-5; 7 positions agree with TRBD2. The J call is uncertain, as TRBJ2-7 better fits the DNA end. The CDR3 loop spans 15 amino acids. Germline CDR1 reads SQVTM; CDR2 reads ANQGSEA.

This rearrangement joins TRBV11-2 to TRBJ1-2; no reliable D call. The V and J ends lost 1 base and 6 bases respectively, with 9 bases between them. CDR3 length: 13 residues. Germline V CDR1 and CDR2: SGHAT, FQNNGV. CDR3 sequence reads: CASSLAGRDGYTF. DNA of the CDR3: TGTGCCAGCAGCTTAGCCGGGAGGGATGGCTACACCTTC.

In this sample, this clone turned up once. This chain joins TRBV5-6 and TRBJ1-6; 8 nucleotides align to TRBD1. This CDR3 region has 17 residues. Trimming removed 3 bases from V and 5 bases from J; junction bases left unmatched: 10. Germline V gives CDR1 SGHDT, CDR2 YYEEEE. Written as DNA, the CDR3 is TGTGCCAGCAGCTATTACCTGACAGGGGTGGATAATTCACCCCTCCACTTT. It translates to CASSYYLTGVDNSPLHF.

The chain joins TRBV19 to TRBJ1-3, with D possibly matching TRBD1 (6 bases). Trimming removed 3 bases at V and 0 bases at J, with 18 bases between. The CDR3 spans 18 residues. Germline V gene lookup returns CDR1 LNHDA and CDR2 SQIVND (reference sequence). In DNA form, the CDR3 reads TGTGCCAGTAGTATCCGTCGGTCGACAGGTTACTCTGGAAACACCATATATTTT. Protein product: CASSIRRSTGYSGNTIYF.

This rearrangement joins TRBV7-9 to TRBJ2-3; D might be TRBD2 (5 bases). V shed 5 bases and J shed 7 bases, with 16 bases lying between them. The CDR3 contains 14 residues. Germline values: CDR1 SEHNR, CDR2 FQNEAQ (reference sequence). The CDR3 is CASSREGQLNTQYF. CDR3 DNA sequence: TGTGCCAGCAGCCGGGAAGGGCAGTTAAATACGCAGTATTTT. Combining the CDR3 with reference TRBV7-9 and TRBJ2-3 gives the whole variable domain DTGVSQNPRHKITKRGQNVTFRCDPISEHNRLYWYRQTLGQGPEFLTYFQNEAQLEKSRLLSDRFSAERPKGSFSTLEIQRTEQGDSAMYLCASSREGQLNTQYFGPGTRLTVL.

The chain combines TRBV7-2 with TRBJ2-1; 8 positions agree with TRBD1. Germline-derived CDR1 and CDR2 are SGHTA and FQGNSA. V was clipped by 4 bases and J by 8 bases; unmatched bases: 4. This CDR3 has 13 amino acids. CDR3 protein: CASSSRGRDEQFF. DNA of the CDR3: TGTGCCAGCAGCTCCAGGGGGCGGGATGAGCAGTTCTTC.

This chain connects TRBV25-1 to TRBJ1-1, with TRBD1 as a possible D gene (6 bases). The germline gives CDR1 MGHDK, CDR2 SYGVNS. The CDR3 sequence is 11 residues long. Trimming left V 8 bases short and J 9 bases short, with 13 bases between. The DNA for the CDR3 is TGTGCCAGCGCTACTTGGGGGCAAGCTTTCTTT. Its protein is CASATWGQAFF. Filled out from reference TRBV25-1 and TRBJ1-1, the complete variable domain reads EADIYQTPRYLVIGTGKKITLECSQTMGHDKMYWYQQDPGMELHLIHYSYGVNSTEKGDLSSESTVSRIRTEHFPLTLESARPSHTSQYLCASATWGQAFFGQGTRLTVV.

This clone came up a few times. The chain links TRBV4-3 to TRBJ2-3; the D gene is possibly TRBD2 (5 bases). Trimming left V 1 base short and J 2 bases short, with 13 bases between. The germline gives CDR1 LGHNA, CDR2 YSLEER. This CDR3 contains 16 residues. This chain's CDR3 is CASSQGARVSTDTQYF. The CDR3 bases are TGCGCCAGCAGCCAAGGCGCGAGGGTCTCCACAGATACGCAGTATTTT.

This rearrangement joins TRBV5-1 to TRBJ2-2; 15 bases are shared with TRBD2. This CDR3 is 16 amino acids long. V lost 4 bases, J lost 6 bases, and 4 bases stayed unmatched. Germline lookup yields CDR1 SGHRS and CDR2 YFSETQ. CDR3 in DNA: TGCGCCAGCAGCGGACTAGCGGGAGGGCCCCCCGGGGAGCTGTTTTTT. It codes for CASSGLAGGPPGELFF.

V is TRBV7-2 and J is TRBJ1-5; 7 nucleotides align to TRBD1. CDR1 and CDR2 from the germline V gene are SGHTA and FQGNSA. CDR3 length: 15 amino acids. The V segment lost 2 bases and the J segment 5 bases; nucleotides outside the gene matches: 6. The CDR3 bases are TGTGCCAGCAGCTTAAAGACAGGGAGTTATCAGCCCCAGCATTTT. As protein: CASSLKTGSYQPQHF.

The CDR3 DNA reads TGTGCCAGCAGCTCACCCGTGGGAGTTTCGTATACGCAGTATTTT. Translation: CASSSPVGVSYTQYF. The chain carries TRBV28 and TRBJ2-3; D is possibly TRBD2 (5 bases). The CDR3 loop spans 15 amino acids. Per the germline V gene, CDR1 is MDHEN and CDR2 is SYDVKM. V was cut by 6 bases and J by 7 bases, with 20 bases left in between.

The rearrangement links TRBV28 to TRBJ2-7; D is unresolved. The CDR3 runs 11 residues. The V gene's germline CDR1 is MDHEN and CDR2 SYDVKM. The V end lost 7 bases, the J end lost 2 bases, and 6 bases lay between the germline ends. The CDR3 nucleotides are TGTGCCAGCACCGCGGCCTACGAGCAGTACTTC. This encodes CASTAAYEQYF.

The genes are TRBV15 and TRBJ2-5, with 11 positions matching TRBD2. In germline, CDR1 is LNHNV, CDR2 YYDKDF (reference sequence). Trimming removed 7 bases from V and 10 bases from J; junction bases left unmatched: 11. There are 14 residues in the CDR3. CDR3 bases: TGTGCCACCACAGGGGTAGCGGGGGGGAGGGGCCAGTACTTC. Protein: CATTGVAGGRGQYF.

This clone was found once. The rearrangement joins TRBV15 to TRBJ2-7, with TRBD2 identical over 14 bases. The CDR3 is made up of 15 amino acids. V was pared by 6 bases and J by 5 bases, with 6 bases of the junction left unmatched. Per the germline V gene, CDR1 is LNHNV and CDR2 is YYDKDF (reference sequence). CDR3 in DNA: TGTGCCACCAGGATCGGGACTAGCGGGAGCCACGAGCAGTACTTC. Amino acids: CATRIGTSGSHEQYF.

V gene TRBV6-5 combines with J gene TRBJ2-7; D not resolved. V dropped 5 bases and J dropped 2 bases, with 4 bases sitting between them. This CDR3 has 11 amino acids. CDR1 is MNHEY, CDR2 SVGAGI, per germline. The CDR3 is CASSTAYEQYF. CDR3 nucleotide sequence: TGTGCCAGCAGTACAGCCTACGAGCAGTACTTC.

This chain connects TRBV30 to TRBJ2-5; D might be TRBD2 (5 bases). This CDR3 comprises 13 residues. Germline CDR1 GTSNPN, CDR2 SVGIG (reference sequence). The V and J ends lost 0 bases and 4 bases respectively, with 9 bases between them. The CDR3 nucleotides are TGTGCCTGGAGTGTAGCCGGGATAGAGACCCAGTACTTC. Protein product: CAWSVAGIETQYF.

Written as DNA, the CDR3 is TGCGCCAGAGTTGACCCGGGACAGGCGACCTACGAGCAGTACTTC. Translating gives CARVDPGQATYEQYF. The chain has TRBV23-1 and TRBJ2-7, with 8 bases matching TRBD1. Being an ORF, TRBV23-1 has a function that is uncertain. The V segment lost 9 bases and the J segment 2 bases; nucleotides outside the gene matches: 12. The CDR3 contains 15 residues.